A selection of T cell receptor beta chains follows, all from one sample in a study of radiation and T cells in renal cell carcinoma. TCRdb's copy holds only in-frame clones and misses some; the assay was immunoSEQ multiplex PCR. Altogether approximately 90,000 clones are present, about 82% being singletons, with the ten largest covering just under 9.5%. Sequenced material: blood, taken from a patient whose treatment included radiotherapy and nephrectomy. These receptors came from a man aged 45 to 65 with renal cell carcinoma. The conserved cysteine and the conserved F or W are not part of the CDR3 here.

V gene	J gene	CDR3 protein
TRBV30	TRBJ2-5	AWSPGQGAQETQY
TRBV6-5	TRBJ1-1	ASSYAFHTEAF
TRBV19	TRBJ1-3	ASTKASSGNTIY
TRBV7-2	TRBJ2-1	ASSFASGRAGEQF
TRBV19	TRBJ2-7	ASSIDTGTGTYEQY
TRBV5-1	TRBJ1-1	TSSMGQGDTEAF
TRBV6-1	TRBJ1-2	ASSEAPAASIYGYT
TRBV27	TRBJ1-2	ASSSRAGNYGYT
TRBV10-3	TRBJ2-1	AISEGLGLADNEQF
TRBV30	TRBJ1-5	AWSKRDSNYQPQH
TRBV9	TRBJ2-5	ASSRSGRPQETQY
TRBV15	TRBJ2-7	ATSRDLDHEQY
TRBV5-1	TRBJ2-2	ASSSVGRGRHTGELF
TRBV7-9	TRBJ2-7	ASSLGLAAYEQY
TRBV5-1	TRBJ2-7	ASSLEGDPTHEQY
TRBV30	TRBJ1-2	AWSSGGYGYT
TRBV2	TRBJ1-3	ASSERGAFSGNTIY
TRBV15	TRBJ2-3	ATSRGGTDTQY
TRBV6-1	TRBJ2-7	ASSQRGSVYEQY
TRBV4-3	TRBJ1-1	ANITGGRGQGEAF
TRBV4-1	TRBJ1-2	ASSRAGVSGYT
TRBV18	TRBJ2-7	ASSDRGPHEQY
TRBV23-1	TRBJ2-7	ASSPRFQGGRYEQY
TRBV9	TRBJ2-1	ASSALAGVSNEQF
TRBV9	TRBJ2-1	ASSPGSYNEQF
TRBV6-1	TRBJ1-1	ASSEAGNTEAF
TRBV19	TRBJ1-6	ASDDTGDGLNSPLH
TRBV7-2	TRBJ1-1	ASRDYRGETEAF
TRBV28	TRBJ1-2	ATLGTGTANYGYT